The source of this T cell receptor (beta chain) is a study of T-cell reconstitution after alpha-beta-depleted transplantation in children. Ten or more counts support this clonotype. Unique molecular identifiers were incorporated into the prepared TCRbeta library. From the PCR reads, TCRdb called clonotypes with MiXCR, one entry per CDR3 protein. In the table there are roughly 590,000 distinct CDR3 sequences, roughly 15% of which are singletons. Germline CDR1 LGHNA, CDR2 YNFKEQ. Losses at the gene ends were 8 bases for V and 6 bases for J; bases not matched to a gene: 5. The CDR3 extends over 13 amino acids.

Sample: PBMCs from the stem cell graft donor, taken from the stem cell graft. The V and J genes are TRBV4-2 and TRBJ2-1; 9 bases fit TRBD1. The TCR was taken from a human donor who donated a stem cell graft to a child with acute myeloid leukemia. The CDR3 DNA sequence: TGTGCCAGCGAGGGACAGGGTGGCAATGAGCAGTTCTTC. This encodes CASEGQGGNEQFF.